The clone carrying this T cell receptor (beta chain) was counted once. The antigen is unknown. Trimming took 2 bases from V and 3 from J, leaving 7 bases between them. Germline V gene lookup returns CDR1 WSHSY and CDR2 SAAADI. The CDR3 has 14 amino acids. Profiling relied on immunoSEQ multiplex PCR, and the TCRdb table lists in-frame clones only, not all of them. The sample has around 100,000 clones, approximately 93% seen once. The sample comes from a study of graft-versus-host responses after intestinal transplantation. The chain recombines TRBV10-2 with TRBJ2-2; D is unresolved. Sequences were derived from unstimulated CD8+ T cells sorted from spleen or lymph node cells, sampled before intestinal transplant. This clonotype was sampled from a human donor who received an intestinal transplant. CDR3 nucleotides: TGCGCCAGCAGTGAGCAGGTGTACACCGGGGAGCTGTTTTTT. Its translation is CASSEQVYTGELFF.